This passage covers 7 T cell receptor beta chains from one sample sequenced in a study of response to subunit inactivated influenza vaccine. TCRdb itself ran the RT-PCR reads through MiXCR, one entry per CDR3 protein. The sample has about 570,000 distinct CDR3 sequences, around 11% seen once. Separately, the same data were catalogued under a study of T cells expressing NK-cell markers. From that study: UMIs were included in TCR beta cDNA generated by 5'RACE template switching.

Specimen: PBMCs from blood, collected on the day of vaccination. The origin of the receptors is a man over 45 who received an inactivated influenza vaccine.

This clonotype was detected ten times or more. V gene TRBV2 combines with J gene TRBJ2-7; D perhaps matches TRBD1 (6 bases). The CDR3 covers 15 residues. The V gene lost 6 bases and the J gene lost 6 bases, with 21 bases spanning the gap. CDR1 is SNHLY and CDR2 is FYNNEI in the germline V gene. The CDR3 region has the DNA TGTGCCAGCAGAGCCAAAACAGGGTATAACGGCGAGCAGTACTTC. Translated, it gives CASRAKTGYNGEQYF.

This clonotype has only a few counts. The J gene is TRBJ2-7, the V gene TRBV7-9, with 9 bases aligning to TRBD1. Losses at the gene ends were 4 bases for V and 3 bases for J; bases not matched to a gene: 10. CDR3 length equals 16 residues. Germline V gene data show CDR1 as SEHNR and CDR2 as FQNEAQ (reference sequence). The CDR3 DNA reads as TGTGCCAGCAGCTCCTCGTCGGGACAGGGAATCTACGAGCAGTACTTC. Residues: CASSSSSGQGIYEQYF.

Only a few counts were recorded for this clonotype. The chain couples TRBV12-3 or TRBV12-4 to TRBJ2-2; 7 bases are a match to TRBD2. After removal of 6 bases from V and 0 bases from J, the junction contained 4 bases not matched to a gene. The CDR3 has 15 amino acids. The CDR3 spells CASRKAGANTGELFF. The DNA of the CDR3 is TGTGCCAGCAGAAAGGCGGGGGCGAACACCGGGGAGCTGTTTTTT.

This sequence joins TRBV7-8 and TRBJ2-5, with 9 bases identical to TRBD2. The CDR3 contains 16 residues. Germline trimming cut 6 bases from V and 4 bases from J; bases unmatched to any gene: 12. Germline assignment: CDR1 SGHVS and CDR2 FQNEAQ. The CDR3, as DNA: TGTGCCAGCAGAAGTCGTTGGCTAGCGGGGAGAGAGACCCAGTACTTC. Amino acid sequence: CASRSRWLAGRETQYF.

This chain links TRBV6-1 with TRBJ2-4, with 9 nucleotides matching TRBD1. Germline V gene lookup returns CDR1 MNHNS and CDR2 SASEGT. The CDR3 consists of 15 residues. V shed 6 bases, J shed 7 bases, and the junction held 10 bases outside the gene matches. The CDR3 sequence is CASRKGGTGWNIQYF. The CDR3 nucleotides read TGTGCCAGCAGAAAAGGCGGGACAGGGTGGAACATTCAGTACTTC.

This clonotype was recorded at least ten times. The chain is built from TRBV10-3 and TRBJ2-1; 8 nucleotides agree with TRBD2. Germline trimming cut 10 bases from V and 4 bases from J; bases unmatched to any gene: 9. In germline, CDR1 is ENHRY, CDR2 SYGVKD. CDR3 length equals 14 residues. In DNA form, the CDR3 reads TGTGCCACAAGGTATAGCGGGGTTTACAATGAGCAGTTCTTC. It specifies CATRYSGVYNEQFF.

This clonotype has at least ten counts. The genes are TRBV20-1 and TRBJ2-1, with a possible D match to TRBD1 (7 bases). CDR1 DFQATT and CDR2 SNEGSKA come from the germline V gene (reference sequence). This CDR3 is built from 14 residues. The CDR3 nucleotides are TGCAGCCCCCTAGGGTGGCAGGGGGGCAATGAGCAGTTCTTC. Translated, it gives CSPLGWQGGNEQFF.